One sample yielded the 5 T cell receptor beta chains listed below, sequenced in a study of cytomegalovirus exposure and HLA in healthy donors. PCR involved 60 Vbeta and 13 Jbeta primers. Profiling relied on immunoSEQ multiplex PCR, and the TCRdb table lists in-frame clones only, not all of them. The table shows 100,000 or so clones, with about four fifths occurring only once. The sequenced material came from PBMCs. The receptors were gathered from a young man in good health and CMV-seronegative.

The V gene is TRBV14, the J gene TRBJ2-5; TRBD2 aligns across 8 bases. The CDR3 runs to 16 residues. V shed 3 bases, J shed 5 bases, and the junction held 11 bases outside the gene matches. CDR1 SGHDN and CDR2 FVKESK come from the germline V gene. The CDR3 DNA follows: TGTGCCAGCAGCCAGGGGCGGGGGGCCCGATTGGAGACCCAGTACTTC. This gives the protein CASSQGRGARLETQYF.

The J gene is TRBJ1-1, the V gene TRBV29-1; a weak D match, TRBD1 (5 bases). V lost 8 bases and J lost 4, with 14 bases in between. The CDR3 has 12 amino acids. The germline CDR1 and CDR2 sequences are SQVTM and ANQGSEA. CDR3 region: CSLSGGGTEAFF. The CDR3 coding sequence is TGCAGCCTCTCGGGGGGTGGCACTGAAGCTTTCTTT.

This clone was picked up a small number of times. The chain links TRBV30 to TRBJ2-4; D may be TRBD2 (6 bases). V was clipped by 5 bases and J by 3 bases, with 8 bases between them. CDR1 and CDR2 from the germline V gene are GTSNPN and SVGIG (reference sequence). The CDR3 totals 12 residues. The CDR3 protein is CAWGGNKNIQYF. CDR3 coding DNA: TGTGCCTGGGGGGGGAACAAAAACATTCAGTACTTC. Complete variable domain (other parts from reference TRBV30 and TRBJ2-4): SQTIHQWPATLVQPVGSPLSLECTVEGTSNPNLYWYRQAAGRGLQLLFYSVGIGQISSEVPQNLSASRPQDRQFILSSKKLLLSDSGFYLCAWGGNKNIQYFGAGTRLSVL.

The table lists this clone with a few counts. This chain joins TRBV6-1 and TRBJ2-5; 10 nucleotides agree with TRBD2. CDR1 is MNHNS and CDR2 is SASEGT in the germline V gene. The CDR3 covers 15 residues. Trimming took 6 bases from V and 5 from J; bases not matched to a gene: 9. The CDR3 spells CASRMKREGRETQYF. CDR3 nucleotide sequence: TGTGCCAGCAGAATGAAGCGGGAGGGCCGGGAGACCCAGTACTTC.

J is TRBJ1-1 and V is TRBV15; 9 bases are shared with TRBD1. Germline V gene data show CDR1 as LNHNV and CDR2 as YYDKDF (reference sequence). With 0 bases clipped from V and 6 bases from J, the junction kept 5 bases outside the gene matches. CDR3 length: 15 amino acids. The CDR3 bases are TGTGCCACCAGCAGAGAGGGACAGGGAGCTCCTGAAGCTTTCTTT. Its translation is CATSREGQGAPEAFF. The variable domain in full, completed from reference TRBV15 and TRBJ1-1, reads DAMVIQNPRYQVTQFGKPVTLSCSQTLNHNVMYWYQQKSSQAPKLLFHYYDKDFNNEADTPDNFQSRRPNTSFCFLDIRSPGLGDTAMYLCATSREGQGAPEAFFGQGTRLTVV.